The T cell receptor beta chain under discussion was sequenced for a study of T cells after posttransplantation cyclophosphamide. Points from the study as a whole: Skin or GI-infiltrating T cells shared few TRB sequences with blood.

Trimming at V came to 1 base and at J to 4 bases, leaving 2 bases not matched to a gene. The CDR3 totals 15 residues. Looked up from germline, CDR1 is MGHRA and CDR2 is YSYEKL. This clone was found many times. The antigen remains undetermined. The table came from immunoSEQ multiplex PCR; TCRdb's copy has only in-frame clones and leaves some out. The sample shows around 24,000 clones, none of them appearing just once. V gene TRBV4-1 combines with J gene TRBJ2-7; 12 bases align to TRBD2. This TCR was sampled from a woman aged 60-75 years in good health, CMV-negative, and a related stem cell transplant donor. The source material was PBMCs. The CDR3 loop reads CASSQGLAGAYEQYF. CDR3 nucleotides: TGCGCCAGCAGCCAAGGACTAGCGGGAGCTTACGAGCAGTACTTC.